These 14 T cell receptor beta chains originate from one sample sequenced in a study of blood T cell repertoires in COVID-19. Measured with immunoSEQ multiplex PCR; TCRdb has only the in-frame clones, and not every one. The sample has fewer than 150,000 clones, 70% to 90% seen once. Specimen: peripheral blood. Receptors originate from a human donor in a cohort sampled during active COVID-19.

This clone was observed once. The V call is TRBV18, the J call TRBJ2-7; D is ambiguous. Trimming stripped 2 bases from V and 3 bases from J, with 8 bases between. The germline gives CDR1 KGHSH, CDR2 LQKENI. This CDR3 comprises 13 residues. The chain's CDR3 is CASSPVPVYEQYF. CDR3 nucleotide sequence: TGTGCCAGCTCACCAGTGCCAGTCTACGAGCAGTACTTC.

The chain carries TRBV6-1 and TRBJ1-5; TRBD1 is a possible D gene (6 bases). There are 15 residues in the CDR3. Trimming left V 3 bases short and J 2 bases short, with 11 bases between. CDR1 is MNHNS, CDR2 SASEGT, per germline. DNA for the CDR3: TGTGCCAGCAGTGATGACAGGACCGGCAATCAGCCCCAGCATTTT. It codes for CASSDDRTGNQPQHF.

J is TRBJ2-3 and V is TRBV25-1; the match to TRBD1 covers 8 bases. Germline V gives CDR1 MGHDK, CDR2 SYGVNS. The CDR3 consists of 15 residues. V trimming: 5 bases; J trimming: 3 bases; junction bases outside the gene matches: 7. The chain's CDR3 is CASSYDRGVTDTQYF. The CDR3 bases are TGTGCCAGCAGTTACGACAGGGGAGTTACAGATACGCAGTATTTT.

This clone was counted once. The gene calls are TRBV5-1 and TRBJ1-6; 9 bases map to TRBD1. After removal of 4 bases from V and 6 bases from J, the junction contained 8 bases not matched to a gene. This CDR3 contains 16 residues. Germline assignment: CDR1 SGHRS and CDR2 YFSETQ. As DNA, the CDR3 is TGCGCCAGCAGCCTTGATCGACAGGGGGTTAATTCACCCCTCCACTTT. Translating gives CASSLDRQGVNSPLHF.

The chain couples TRBV18 to TRBJ2-7; no definite D call. The CDR3 extends over 14 amino acids. CDR1 and CDR2 from the germline V gene are KGHSH and LQKENI. The germline V and J ends were trimmed by 4 bases and 0 bases, with 10 bases remaining between them. The CDR3 DNA reads as TGTGCCAGCTCACTTTACTTGAACTCCTACGAGCAGTACTTC. Protein: CASSLYLNSYEQYF.

CDR3 nucleotides: TGTGCCAGCAGCTTACGGGGTCCCACTGGCGGTGAGCAGTACTTC. This encodes CASSLRGPTGGEQYF. The chain combines TRBV7-9 with TRBJ2-7, with TRBD2 as a possible D gene (5 bases). The germline V gene has CDR1 SEHNR and CDR2 FQNEAQ (reference sequence). Trimming removed 2 bases at V and 7 bases at J, with 18 bases between. The CDR3 is 15 residues long.

The gene calls are TRBV7-6 and TRBJ2-3; 8 bases are a match to TRBD2. The CDR3 sequence is 17 residues long. CDR1 is SGHVS and CDR2 is FNYEAQ in the germline V gene. Trimming took 0 bases from V and 2 from J; bases not matched to a gene: 7. CDR3 in DNA: TGTGCCAGCAGCTTAGCGGGGGCTAGCGGGTACACAGATACGCAGTATTTT. Encoded protein: CASSLAGASGYTDTQYF. Full variable domain (remainder filled in from reference TRBV7-6 and TRBJ2-3): GAGVSQSPRYKVTKRGQDVALRCDPISGHVSLYWYRQALGQGPEFLTYFNYEAQQDKSGLPNDRFSAERPEGSISTLTIQRTEQRDSAMYRCASSLAGASGYTDTQYFGPGTRLTVL.

V is TRBV7-6 and J is TRBJ2-1; TRBD1 matches at 9 bases. The J segment lost 3 bases and the V segment lost 3 bases, leaving 9 bases of the junction unmatched. The CDR3 has 17 amino acids. CDR1 is SGHVS, CDR2 FNYEAQ, per germline. CDR3 residues: CASSLRPPGQGYNEQFF. The CDR3 DNA is TGTGCCAGCAGCTTGCGCCCGCCGGGACAGGGCTACAATGAGCAGTTCTTC.

The CDR3 loop is CATSAPAGTGNNTGELFF. As DNA, the CDR3 is TGTGCCACCAGTGCCCCGGCCGGGACAGGGAATAACACCGGGGAGCTGTTTTTT. The genes are TRBV24-1 and TRBJ2-2; 9 nucleotides agree with TRBD1. The CDR3 runs to 18 residues. Germline CDR1 is KGHDR and CDR2 is SFDVKD. The ends lost 5 bases at V and 2 bases at J; junction bases unmatched: 11.

This clone has only a few counts. The chain uses TRBV15 and TRBJ1-2; D is uncertain. Germline values: CDR1 LNHNV, CDR2 YYDKDF (reference sequence). V dropped 5 bases and J dropped 4 bases, with 11 bases sitting between them. The CDR3 runs to 13 residues. CDR3 sequence: CATSETKLYGYTF. The CDR3 nucleotides read TGTGCCACCAGCGAGACTAAACTCTATGGCTACACCTTC.

This chain uses TRBV6-4 with TRBJ2-1, with 10 bases fitting TRBD1. Germline loops: CDR1 MRHNA, CDR2 SNTAGT. The CDR3 is 17 residues long. The junction had 11 bases not matched to a gene; V was cut back by 2 bases and J by 7 bases. The chain's CDR3 is CASSDTPRQGAKNEQFF. Here the CDR3 DNA reads TGTGCCAGCAGTGACACTCCTAGACAGGGGGCGAAGAATGAGCAGTTCTTC.

The chain uses TRBV5-1 and TRBJ1-4; a possible D gene is TRBD1 (6 bases). Germline CDR1 SGHRS, CDR2 YFSETQ. CDR3 length: 16 residues. The V and J ends lost 0 bases and 4 bases respectively, with 13 bases between them. The CDR3 DNA reads as TGCGCCAGCAGCTTGGCCAGTTTAGGGGGTAATGAAAAACTGTTTTTT. It codes for CASSLASLGGNEKLFF.

V and J are TRBV4-2 and TRBJ2-2; D ambiguous. CDR3 length equals 15 residues. V shed 0 bases and J shed 0 bases, with 5 bases lying between them. The germline V gene encodes CDR1 LGHNA and CDR2 YNFKEQ. The CDR3 protein is CASSQEQPNTGELFF. CDR3 bases: TGTGCCAGCAGCCAAGAACAGCCGAACACCGGGGAGCTGTTTTTT.

J is TRBJ1-4 and V is TRBV18, with D perhaps TRBD1 (5 bases). Germline loops: CDR1 KGHSH, CDR2 LQKENI. V dropped 6 bases and J dropped 14 bases, with 16 bases sitting between them. This CDR3 has 12 amino acids. The CDR3 DNA reads TGTGCCAGCTCGCCTGACAGATCCGGGCTGTTTTTT. It specifies CASSPDRSGLFF.